The subject of this entry is one T cell receptor (beta chain). What it binds is not known. These data belong to a study of T-cell memory formation after mild COVID-19. Broader study findings: For contracting clones, CD4+ ones sat mainly in CM and EM, CD8+ in EMRA. The pre-infection memory compartment contained some responding clones, suggesting cross-reactive memory joined.

CDR3 length equals 15 residues. Germline loops: CDR1 LGHNA, CDR2 YSLEER. V lost 0 bases to trimming and J lost 6 bases; unmatched junction nucleotides: 4. In TCRdb, the 5' RACE reads were re-called with MiXCR into one record per CDR3 protein. The sample includes 250,000 to 400,000 distinct CDR3 sequences, around an eighth of them seen just once. The chain carries TRBV4-3 and TRBJ2-2; 7 positions match TRBD1. This receptor was obtained from a man younger than 30 who had mild COVID-19 (a few samples of this study predate the infection). Cell type and time point are not known. Input material: PBMCs or a T cell subset sorted from them (not recorded which). This chain's CDR3 is CASSQDGTVPGELFF. The CDR3 DNA is TGCGCCAGCAGCCAAGATGGGACAGTGCCCGGGGAGCTGTTTTTT.